Presented here are 28 T cell receptor beta chains from one specimen sequenced in a study of tumor-infiltrating lymphocytes in primary liver carcinoma. Priming with a constant-region primer yielded TCR beta cDNA from around 540 ng total RNA. Slightly modified ARM-PCR, run as three nested multiplex PCR rounds, produced the TCR beta libraries. With TRBV1-TRBV30 forward primers and a C-beta reverse primer, the first two PCR rounds were run for approximately 10 cycles each. TCRdb passed the multiplex PCR reads through MiXCR, listing each CDR3 protein once. The sample yields about 300,000 distinct CDR3 sequences, 55% to 65% seen once. The blood RNA (from unsorted whole blood) was obtained, and germline DNA was also extracted. The sequenced sample was peripheral blood. These receptors were obtained from a man aged 35 to 55 with primary liver carcinoma and hepatitis B virus infection.

On this clonotype: The CDR3 end shows no conserved phenylalanine or tryptophan, and so a read error is likely. The V call is TRBV11-2, the J call TRBJ2-5; D remains unclear. From germline, CDR1 is SGHAT and CDR2 FQNNGV. The length of the CDR3 is 12 residues. V was cut by 9 bases and J by 4 bases, with 12 bases left in between. The CDR3 sequence: CASCLNRETQYL. For the CDR3, the DNA is TGTGCCAGTTGCTTGAATCGAGAGACCCAGTACCTC.

This clonotype came up a few times. The chain joins TRBV28 to TRBJ2-5; D is perhaps TRBD2 (6 bases). The germline CDR1 and CDR2 sequences are MDHEN and SYDVKM. The CDR3 loop spans 16 amino acids. V gave up 5 bases and J gave up 0 bases, with 16 bases separating them. The CDR3 region has the DNA TGTGCCAGCAGTGAAGCGGGCGGGGTATACCAAGAGACCCAGTACTTC. Encoded protein: CASSEAGGVYQETQYF.

With respect to this clonotype: Given the absence of the conserved phenylalanine or tryptophan at the CDR3 end, a read error is likely. This rearrangement joins TRBV5-1 to TRBJ2-5, with 9 nucleotides matching TRBD1. V shed 4 bases and J 4 bases; nucleotides not matched to a gene: 5. CDR1 is SGHRS, CDR2 YFSETQ, per germline. The CDR3 spans 14 residues. This chain's CDR3 is CASSPGQGVETQYL. CDR3 nucleotides: TGCGCCAGCAGCCCGGGACAGGGTGTAGAGACCCAGTACCTC.

Turning to this clonotype: A much more abundant neighbour one base away suggests this may be a read error. The rearrangement links TRBV5-1 to TRBJ2-1; no definite D call. Trimming cost V 9 bases and J 5 bases, with 15 bases left between them. In germline, CDR1 is SGHRS, CDR2 YFSETQ. This CDR3 spans 13 amino acids. The CDR3 loop reads CANTMDGHNEQFF. The CDR3, as DNA: TGCGCCAACACCATGGACGGCCACAATGAGCAGTTCTTC.

The gene calls are TRBV6-5 and TRBJ2-5; no firm D call. CDR1 is MNHEY, CDR2 SVGAGI, per germline. The CDR3 spans 14 residues. Trimming removed 2 bases from V and 1 base from J, with 8 bases in between. Written as DNA, the CDR3 is TGTGCCAGCAGTTACCCAGCGCCCCAAGAGACCCAGTACTTC. It codes for CASSYPAPQETQYF.

A remark on this clonotype: The missing conserved phenylalanine or tryptophan at the end of this CDR3 makes a read error likely. This chain links TRBV29-1 with TRBJ2-3; TRBD2 agrees at 14 bases. The CDR3 runs 14 residues. Germline V CDR1 and CDR2: SQVTM, ANQGSEA. The V segment lost 6 bases and the J segment 7 bases; nucleotides outside the gene matches: 6. DNA for the CDR3: TGCAGCGTCGCGGGACTAGCGGGAGCAAATACGCAGTATCTT. It is translated as CSVAGLAGANTQYL.

Details on this clonotype: Possible read error: a much larger clone is one base away. V and J are TRBV6-1 and TRBJ2-1; 9 nucleotides line up with TRBD2. The CDR3 contains 13 residues. Germline-derived CDR1 and CDR2 are MNHNS and SASEGT. The CDR3 DNA is TGTGCCAGCTCGGCGGGACTAGCCAATGGGCAGTTCTTC. Its translation is CASSAGLANGQFF.

The rearrangement links TRBV6-1 to TRBJ2-2; TRBD1 agrees at 10 bases. With 10 bases clipped from V and 8 bases from J, the junction kept 16 bases outside the gene matches. CDR1 and CDR2 from the germline V gene are MNHNS and SASEGT. The CDR3 is 16 residues long. The CDR3 coding sequence is TGTGCCACCCACCCGGGACAGGGGTTTTCGACGGGGGAGCTGTTTTTT. Its translation is CATHPGQGFSTGELFF.

Of note for this clonotype: No conserved phenylalanine or tryptophan is present at the end of the CDR3, so a read error is the likely explanation. The J gene is TRBJ2-1, the V gene TRBV6-5, with TRBD2 as a possible D gene (6 bases). Germline CDR1 MNHEY, CDR2 SVGAGI. V was pared by 4 bases and J by 6 bases, with 16 bases between. The CDR3 is 15 amino acids. In DNA, the CDR3 is TGTGCCAGCAGTTTCAGACGCGGGGCCACCAATGAGCAGTTCTCC. It is translated as CASSFRRGATNEQFS.

Turning to this clonotype: This may stem from a read error, because a much larger clone lies one nucleotide away. The chain joins TRBV4-2 to TRBJ2-1; D is perhaps TRBD1 or TRBD2 (5 bases each). Looked up from germline, CDR1 is LGHNA and CDR2 is YNFKEQ. The CDR3 is made up of 16 amino acids. The CDR3 DNA sequence: TGTGCCAACAGCCAAGTGGGGACGAACTCCTACAATGAGCAGTTCTTC. It is translated as CANSQVGTNSYNEQFF.

On this clonotype: One end of the junction is discordant with germline, which a read error may explain. The rearrangement uses TRBV11-3 and TRBJ2-1; weak D call: TRBD1 (5 bases). CDR1 SGHNT and CDR2 YENEEA come from the germline V gene. The CDR3 has 13 amino acids. CDR3 sequence: CASTESRGNGQFF. DNA for the CDR3: TGTGCCAGCACCGAGTCAAGGGGCAATGGGCAGTTCTTC.

For this clonotype: A clone one base away is much larger, so this may be a read error. The conserved closing phenylalanine or tryptophan is absent in this CDR3, likely reflecting a read error. In DNA, the CDR3 is TGTGCCAGCACCCCGACAGCCTCTAACTATGGCTACACCTAC. This translates into CASTPTASNYGYTY. The rearrangement uses TRBV6-1 and TRBJ1-2; possible D gene TRBD1, 5 bases. V shed 7 bases and J shed 0 bases, with 12 bases lying between them. Germline assignment: CDR1 MNHNS and CDR2 SASEGT. The CDR3 loop spans 14 amino acids.

Comments on this clonotype: Germline is not matched at one junction end, which may reflect a read error. This chain links TRBV11-1 with TRBJ2-3; D is unclear. The CDR3 runs 14 residues. Per germline, CDR1 SGHAT and CDR2 FQDESV (reference sequence). CDR3 bases: TGTGCCAGCAGCCCTCTGGACGCAGGAGATACGCAGTATTTC. The encoded protein is CASSPLDAGDTQYF.

Turning to this clonotype: Germline is not matched at one junction end, which may reflect a read error. Here the CDR3 reads CAGREILGADTQYF. The DNA of the CDR3 is TGTGCCGGCAGGGAAATCCTAGGGGCAGATACGCAGTATTTT. The chain joins TRBV2 to TRBJ2-3; weak D call: TRBD1 (5 bases). CDR1 and CDR2 from the germline V gene are SNHLY and FYNNEI. This CDR3 comprises 14 residues.

Concerning this clonotype itself: Possible read error: a much larger clone is one base away. The chain combines TRBV6-6 with TRBJ2-1; tentatively, D is TRBD1 (6 bases). The V and J ends lost 2 bases and 7 bases respectively, with 12 bases between them. The germline gives CDR1 MNHNY, CDR2 SVGAGI (reference sequence). CDR3 size: 14 residues. The CDR3: CASSYGGRGNEQFF. CDR3 coding DNA: TGTGCCAGCAGTTACGGGGGAAGGGGGAATGAGCAGTTCTTC.

A remark on this clonotype: A much more abundant neighbour one base away suggests this may be a read error. The chain couples TRBV11-2 to TRBJ2-5, with D perhaps TRBD1 or TRBD2 (5 bases each). Germline CDR1 is SGHAT and CDR2 is FQNNGV. The CDR3 runs 15 residues. As DNA, the CDR3 is TGTGCCAGCAGCTCGGTTCTGGGACCTCAAGGGACCCAGTACTTC. Residues: CASSSVLGPQGTQYF.

Turning to this clonotype: This may be a read error, as it is one base from a much larger clone. This chain uses TRBV6-6 with TRBJ2-5, with no clear D. Germline V gene data show CDR1 as MNHNY and CDR2 as SVGAGI (reference sequence). CDR3 length: 12 amino acids. Trimming removed 7 bases from V and 5 bases from J, with 11 bases in between. CDR3 protein: CASNRVGETQYF. In DNA form, the CDR3 reads TGTGCCAGCAATAGGGTTGGGGAGACCCAGTACTTC.

This clonotype was recorded only once. This may be a read error, as it is one base from a much larger clone. Because the CDR3 is missing its conserved closing phenylalanine or tryptophan, this is likely a read error. CDR3: CSVDEGDYGYTL. Here the CDR3 DNA reads TGCAGCGTTGATGAGGGGGACTATGGCTACACCTTG. The chain joins TRBV29-1 to TRBJ1-2; possibly TRBD1 for D (6 bases). V was trimmed by 3 bases and J by 3 bases, leaving 8 bases between them. The CDR3 length is 12 residues. Per germline, CDR1 SQVTM and CDR2 ANQGSEA.

The gene calls are TRBV6-5 and TRBJ2-6; D ambiguous. Trimming pared 0 bases from V and 3 bases from J, leaving 6 bases between. The CDR3 is 15 amino acids. CDR1 is MNHEY and CDR2 is SVGAGI in the germline V gene. In DNA, the CDR3 is TGTGCCAGCAGTTACTCGCAACATGGGGCCAACGTCCTGACTTTC. Its translation: CASSYSQHGANVLTF.

In regard to this clonotype: One junction end does not reproduce the germline sequence, and a read error may be involved. The chain has TRBV12-3 or TRBV12-4 and TRBJ2-2; the match to TRBD2 covers 8 bases. The CDR3 is 15 residues long. CDR3 amino acids: CASSYISGNTGELFF. The CDR3 nucleotides read TGTGCCAGCAGTTATATTAGCGGGAATACCGGTGAGCTGTTTTTT.

V usage is TRBV5-4 and J usage is TRBJ1-2; a possible D gene is TRBD1 (6 bases). The germline V and J ends were trimmed by 6 bases and 14 bases, with 14 bases remaining between them. This CDR3 has 10 residues. Germline V gives CDR1 SGHNT, CDR2 YYREEE (reference sequence). CDR3 sequence: CASNPGQGTF. Written as DNA, the CDR3 is TGTGCCAGCAACCCCGGTCAGGGGACCTTC.

In its sample, this clonotype was seen a few times. V gene TRBV5-1 combines with J gene TRBJ2-1; 9 bases fit TRBD2. Trimming took 3 bases from V and 9 from J; bases not matched to a gene: 10. CDR1 and CDR2 from the germline V gene are SGHRS and YFSETQ. The length of the CDR3 is 15 residues. The CDR3 nucleotides are TGCGCCAGCAGCTCAAGCGGGGGGCGGGGCCTTGAGCAGTTCTTC. Residues: CASSSSGGRGLEQFF.

The genes are TRBV5-4 and TRBJ1-1; maybe TRBD1 (5 bases). CDR1 and CDR2 from the germline V gene are SGHNT and YYREEE (reference sequence). The ends were cut back, 1 base at V and 8 bases at J, with 24 bases in the middle. The CDR3 has 17 amino acids. CDR3 nucleotides: TGTGCCAGCAGCTTGAGGATGGGTAACGAGGGAACAGGCGAAGCTTTCTTT. As protein: CASSLRMGNEGTGEAFF.

The chain uses TRBV24-1 and TRBJ2-1, with 7 bases lining up with TRBD1. Germline loops: CDR1 KGHDR, CDR2 SFDVKD. J gave up 4 bases and V 3 bases, and 5 bases lay outside the gene matches. The CDR3 loop spans 15 amino acids. The CDR3 region is CATSDSTGAYNEQFF. CDR3 bases: TGTGCCACCAGTGATAGTACAGGGGCTTACAATGAGCAGTTCTTC.

Notes on this clonotype: Germline and junction disagree at one end, which may indicate a read error. This chain joins TRBV4-3 and TRBJ2-3; D is unresolved. Per germline, CDR1 LGHNA and CDR2 YSLEER. The CDR3 has 18 residues. The CDR3 DNA reads as TGCACCAGCAGCCAATCTCCCCCGGGTAGCAGGAGCACAGATACGCAGTATTTT. Its translation: CTSSQSPPGSRSTDTQYF.

As for this clonotype: Possible read error: a much larger clone is one base away. The chain couples TRBV14 to TRBJ2-1; 8 nucleotides match TRBD2. Per germline, CDR1 SGHDN and CDR2 FVKESK. V trimming: 2 bases; J trimming: 12 bases; junction bases outside the gene matches: 9. This CDR3 has 14 residues. CDR3 protein: CASSQNTCTSGQFF. The CDR3 nucleotides are TGTGCCAGCAGCCAAAATACATGCACTAGCGGGCAGTTCTTC.

About this clonotype: This may arise from a read error, as a much more abundant clone is one base away. This chain connects TRBV10-3 to TRBJ2-3; TRBD1 is a possible D gene (5 bases). The J call is uncertain, as TRBJ1-5 better fits the DNA end. The germline CDR1 and CDR2 sequences are ENHRY and SYGVKD. The CDR3 consists of 13 residues. CDR3 nucleotides: TGTGCCATCATGGGGACCCAAGCGGATACGCAGCATTTT. Protein sequence: CAIMGTQADTQHF.

This clonotype was seen more than once but under ten times. The chain employs TRBV5-6 and TRBJ1-3; D unresolved. The CDR3 loop spans 13 amino acids. V gave up 6 bases and J gave up 4 bases, with 11 bases separating them. Germline loops: CDR1 SGHDT, CDR2 YYEEEE. In DNA form, the CDR3 reads TGTGCCAGCACCCGGACGGCCGGAAACACCATATATTTT. It translates to CASTRTAGNTIYF.